A selection of T cell receptor beta chains follows, all from one sample in a study of T cell repertoires in cytomegalovirus infection. A single record per CDR3 protein comes from TCRdb applying MiXCR to the reads. Of about half a million distinct CDR3 sequences detected, roughly a third appear once; the ten largest clones hold roughly 16%. No antigens are known for them. The sample was cultured PBMCs, taken from culture after CMV antigen stimulation. The receptors were gathered from a human donor in good health (CMV status not recorded). Some clones in this sample may be carry-over from other donors' samples. CDR3s include the opening cysteine and the closing phenylalanine or tryptophan. D genes are given only for firm matches. Clone sizes are given selectively: once, few, many, or a class where the clone is expanded.

CDR3: CASSQDNEKLFF
DNA: TGCGCCAGCAGCCAAGATAATGAAAAACTGTTTTTT
size: -
D: -
J: TRBJ1-4
V: TRBV4-3

CDR3: CASSSQGDWNYGYTF
DNA: TGTGCCAGCAGTTCGCAGGGAGATTGGAACTATGGCTACACCTTC
size: few
D: -
J: TRBJ1-2
V: TRBV6-5

CDR3: CASTEGTGNTIYF
DNA: TGTGCCAGCACCGAGGGGACTGGAAACACCATATATTTT
size: -
D: -
J: TRBJ1-3
V: TRBV6-6

CDR3: CASSQERMRLGGTEAFF
DNA: TGCGCCAGCAGCCAAGAGCGGATGAGGTTAGGCGGCACTGAAGCTTTCTTT
size: -
D: -
J: TRBJ1-1
V: TRBV4-3

CDR3: CASSYGYRGIHGYTF
DNA: TGTGCCAGCAGTTACGGCTACCGGGGGATACATGGCTACACCTTC
size: -
D: -
J: TRBJ1-2
V: TRBV6-2/TRBV6-3

CDR3: CASSLASTGNYGYTF
DNA: TGTGCCAGCAGCTTAGCATCGACTGGTAACTATGGCTACACCTTC
size: -
D: -
J: TRBJ1-2
V: TRBV7-8

CDR3: CASSPGSGSGANVLTF
DNA: TGTGCCAGCAGTCCGGGGAGCGGCTCTGGGGCCAACGTCCTGACTTTC
size: once
D: -
J: TRBJ2-6
V: TRBV5-4

CDR3: CASIPSGYVTNEKLFF
DNA: TGTGCCAGCATCCCCTCCGGATATGTGACTAATGAAAAACTGTTTTTT
size: -
D: -
J: TRBJ1-4
V: TRBV28

CDR3: CASSQDTIARVGETQYF
DNA: TGCGCCAGCAGCCAAGATACGATAGCTCGAGTGGGAGAGACCCAGTACTTC
size: -
D: -
J: TRBJ2-5
V: TRBV4-3

CDR3: CASRPEGVVAGELFF
DNA: TGTGCCAGCAGACCCGAGGGAGTAGTAGCCGGGGAGCTGTTTTTT
size: many
D: -
J: TRBJ2-2
V: TRBV7-6

CDR3: CATSDTGLVLTDTQYF
DNA: TGTGCCACCAGTGATACCGGACTAGTACTCACAGATACGCAGTATTTT
size: few
D: TRBD2
J: TRBJ2-3
V: TRBV24-1

CDR3: CASSQSSPPSYEQYF
DNA: TGTGCCAGCAGCCAGTCTAGCCCTCCCTCCTACGAGCAGTACTTC
size: -
D: -
J: TRBJ2-7
V: TRBV4-2

CDR3: CASSEVSGGNEQFF
DNA: TGTGCCAGCAGTGAAGTGTCAGGGGGAAATGAGCAGTTCTTC
size: few
D: TRBD1
J: TRBJ2-1
V: TRBV6-1

CDR3: CAISPERGQAVGVSYNEQFF
DNA: TGTGCCATCAGCCCCGAGAGGGGACAGGCGGTGGGGGTCTCCTACAATGAGCAGTTCTTC
size: many
D: TRBD1
J: TRBJ2-1
V: TRBV10-3

CDR3: CASSFGSGNLRDTQYF
DNA: TGTGCCAGCAGTTTTGGCTCGGGGAACCTTAGGGATACGCAGTATTTT
size: -
D: -
J: TRBJ2-3
V: TRBV12-3/TRBV12-4

CDR3: CASSPHIDTEAFF
DNA: TGTGCCAGTAGTCCTCACATTGACACTGAAGCTTTCTTT
size: -
D: -
J: TRBJ1-1
V: TRBV19

CDR3: CASSQDQRERYTNEQFF
DNA: TGTGCCAGCAGCCAAGACCAGCGGGAGCGATACACCAATGAGCAGTTCTTC
size: -
D: TRBD2
J: TRBJ2-1
V: TRBV14

CDR3: CASSYSAGGGGTEAFF
DNA: TGTGCCAGCAGTTACTCGGCGGGGGGCGGTGGAACTGAAGCTTTCTTT
size: -
D: -
J: TRBJ1-1
V: TRBV6-6

CDR3: CASSWGTDQETQYF
DNA: TGTGCCAGCAGCTGGGGGACGGATCAAGAGACCCAGTACTTC
size: -
D: -
J: TRBJ2-5
V: TRBV7-9

CDR3: CASSYGQETDF
DNA: TGTGCCAGCAGTTACGGACAGGAGACGGACTTC
size: -
D: TRBD1
J: TRBJ2-7
V: TRBV12-3/TRBV12-4

CDR3: CASSSYIFRGREDEKLFF
DNA: TGTGCCAGCAGCTCCTATATTTTTAGGGGGCGGGAAGACGAAAAACTGTTTTTT
size: many
D: TRBD1
J: TRBJ1-4
V: TRBV7-2

CDR3: CASTGQGGTQETQYF
DNA: TGTGCCAGCACGGGACAGGGGGGCACCCAAGAGACCCAGTACTTC
size: -
D: TRBD1
J: TRBJ2-5
V: TRBV11-2

CDR3: CASSLARASGYQETQYF
DNA: TGTGCCAGCAGTTTAGCCAGGGCTAGCGGGTACCAAGAGACCCAGTACTTC
size: -
D: TRBD2
J: TRBJ2-5
V: TRBV12-3/TRBV12-4

CDR3: CASSLWGQGGSREQYF
DNA: TGTGCCAGCAGCTTATGGGGTCAGGGAGGTTCGCGCGAGCAGTACTTC
size: many
D: -
J: TRBJ2-7
V: TRBV5-8

CDR3: CASSILAGGWENIQYF
DNA: TGTGCCAGCAGCATACTAGCGGGAGGTTGGGAAAACATTCAGTACTTC
size: -
D: TRBD2
J: TRBJ2-4
V: TRBV7-9

CDR3: CASSLWGANTEAFF
DNA: TGTGCCAGCAGTTTATGGGGGGCGAACACTGAAGCTTTCTTT
size: few
D: -
J: TRBJ1-1
V: TRBV28

CDR3: CASRLRSYNKQFF
DNA: TGTGCCAGCAGACTTCGCTCCTACAATAAGCAGTTCTTC
size: -
D: -
J: TRBJ2-1
V: TRBV7-2

CDR3: CASSLGVGWRELTDTQYF
DNA: TGTGCCAGCAGCTTAGGGGTAGGGTGGCGGGAACTCACAGATACGCAGTATTTT
size: many
D: -
J: TRBJ2-3
V: TRBV7-2

CDR3: CASGPLGGDRVVHEQYF
DNA: TGTGCCAGCGGCCCCCTCGGGGGTGACAGGGTAGTCCACGAGCAGTACTTC
size: -
D: -
J: TRBJ2-7
V: TRBV7-2

CDR3: CASSSGVETQYF
DNA: TGTGCCAGTAGTAGCGGAGTGGAGACCCAGTACTTC
size: few
D: -
J: TRBJ2-5
V: TRBV19

CDR3: CASSSGGASGTEAFF
DNA: TGTGCCAGCAGCTCAGGGGGCGCGTCGGGGACTGAAGCTTTCTTT
size: few
D: TRBD1
J: TRBJ1-1
V: TRBV11-2

CDR3: CASNPTPALLNYGYTF
DNA: TGTGCCAGCAACCCCACCCCCGCCCTACTTAACTATGGCTACACCTTC
size: few
D: -
J: TRBJ1-2
V: TRBV7-2

CDR3: CASSFRDIYNEQFF
DNA: TGTGCCAGTAGTTTCCGGGACATATACAATGAGCAGTTCTTC
size: few
D: -
J: TRBJ2-1
V: TRBV19

CDR3: CASSIAGGTYEQYF
DNA: TGTGCCAGCAGCATAGCGGGAGGGACCTACGAGCAGTACTTC
size: few
D: TRBD2
J: TRBJ2-7
V: TRBV7-6

CDR3: CASSSVWSSGFEAFF
DNA: TGTGCCAGCAGCTCAGTCTGGTCCTCGGGCTTCGAGGCTTTCTTT
size: -
D: -
J: TRBJ1-1
V: TRBV7-2